The present entry profiles one T cell receptor (beta chain) with its context. This clone has just one count. Its target antigen remains unknown. Qualities for individual bases were not recorded, and no much larger clone is one base off. Inclusion was restricted to participants for whom at least one PBMC sample before ART initiation and at least two post-ART samples were available. Treatment was received in the United States of America by all participants with HIV. Before DNA extraction, cryopreserved samples containing about 1-10 million PBMC were thawed and washed. At the time of the earliest PBMC sample, participants with HIV were aged between roughly 23 and 60 years. Per participant, PBMC samples came from 1-4 timepoints prior to ART initiation and 2-8 timepoints following ART initiation, for a median of 7 samples. Serial HIV viral load, CD4+ T-cell count, ART history and demographic data were obtained for every participant. Using a Qiagen kit on a QIAcube, genomic DNA was extracted from unsorted PBMC, with samples processed in batches of 12.

From the germline V gene, CDR1 is KGHSH and CDR2 is LQKENI. From V the trimming removes 4 bases and from J it removes 8 bases, while the gene matches leave 6 bases of the junction unaccounted for. The cysteine opens and the phenylalanine closes a CDR3 of 14 amino acids. The read is trimmed to its CDR3 DNA, 42 bases read in frame from base 1. The immunoSEQ hsTCRB v3.0 assay was used at survey level resolution to sequence the TRB variable region. The targeted TRB sequencing depth was roughly 40,000-50,000 T-cell genomes per sample. TRB libraries were pooled and sequenced on an Illumina MiSeq using a v3 150-cycle kit. Per the original workflow: Analysis of repertoires was carried out in R inside a reproducible Nextflow workflow spanning QC, data transformation and analysis. Custom analyses were implemented in LymphoSeq2, an R package for AIRR-Seq data exploration. After excluding a few samples that yielded fewer than 5000 total TRB sequences, some 190 HIV repertoires remained for analysis. Among the 180 to 200 HIV repertoires that were kept, around 59 were collected before ART initiation and 120 to 140 were collected after ART initiation. Repertoires were downsampled to 5000 TRB nucleotide sequences, and summary statistics were averaged over 100 downsampling iterations. TRB sequences were retained for analysis only if CDR3 regions of at least seven amino acids were present. Diversity was assessed using a clonality score derived from Shannon entropy and using the Gini coefficient. In the repertoire networks, any two of the top 5000 CDR3 amino acid sequences were linked whenever the two sequences differed by an edit distance of one. For TRB CDR3 amino acid sequences, antigen specificity groups and MHC restriction were predicted with GLIPH2. To flag known associations with CMV, EBV, HIV or tissue antigens, CDR3 amino acid sequences were compared against VDJdb and McPAS-TCR. Pre-ART, post-ART and control groups were compared with Wilcoxon signed-rank tests and Holm-Bonferroni correction. Not all clones reach the TCRdb copy of this immuneACCESS table, which keeps in-frame sequences only. Checked studies attribute under half of the gap to unresolved V genes and leave the rest unexplained. D and trimming were read from the DNA, whereas the V and J calls and clone size are those reported in that table. This sample gives about 39,000 clones in total; roughly four fifths of them show up just once. Approximately 6.5% of the sample rests with the top ten.

The entry originates in a study of long-term antiretroviral therapy in people with HIV (dated by TCRdb to 2022 to 2024). The study in broad terms: The earliest samples were collected approximately a decade before the 2015 WHO recommendation for immediate ART, a period when ART was typically delayed until CD4 counts fell. This retrospective serial study examined whether starting ART and sustained HIV suppression were associated with changes in the composition and diversity of the TRB repertoire in peripheral blood. The cohort contributed about 200 cryopreserved PBMC samples from about 29 adults with confirmed HIV infection, collected serially over a mean of around six years (range 1-12). Among the approximately 30 participants with HIV, about 11 were female. No cross-contamination during QIAcube processing turned up in test extractions that ran a monoclonal T-cell line alongside 33 polyclonal samples.

The investigation overall reported the following: Because pre-ART samples had limited cell numbers, unsorted PBMC were profiled rather than sorted CD4+ and CD8+ T cells. Because PBMC availability was limited, only the TCR beta chain was sequenced, with no alpha chain pairing. The samples span the years 2004 to 2017, and the ART regimens used may be less effective than current regimens. The repertoire was dominated across all time points by expanded TRB clones identified before ART initiation, although this dominance was seen to fluctuate and to decrease in many PLHIV after ART. Inferences about post-ART repertoire changes were limited because no data were available on ART adherence, viral resistance or therapy changes. Starting ART was linked to a significant rise in TRB diversity, yet even with long-term ART the diversity remained significantly lower than in transplant donor controls. Compared with controls, HIV repertoires had narrower CDR3 length ranges, and the network structure pointed to an antigen-experienced repertoire that shifted only slightly toward naive after ART.

The rearrangement joined TRBV18 to TRBJ1-4, with TRBD1 identical over 8 junction bases. The source is a man between 18 and 35 years old with HIV. The input for sequencing was unsorted PBMCs, taken 0.6 years after starting antiretroviral therapy. The CDR3 has the sequence CASSHRGLDEKLFF. The sequence in DNA is TGTGCCAGCTCACACAGGGGGTTGGACGAAAAACTGTTTTTT. Beyond the CDR3, the reference TRBV18 and TRBJ1-4 genes provide the residues; the full variable domain reads: NAGVMQNPRHLVRRRGQEARLRCSPMKGHSHVYWYRQLPEEGLKFMVYLQKENIIDESGMPKERFSAEFPKEGPSILRIQQVVRGDSAAYFCASSHRGLDEKLFFGSGTQLSVL.